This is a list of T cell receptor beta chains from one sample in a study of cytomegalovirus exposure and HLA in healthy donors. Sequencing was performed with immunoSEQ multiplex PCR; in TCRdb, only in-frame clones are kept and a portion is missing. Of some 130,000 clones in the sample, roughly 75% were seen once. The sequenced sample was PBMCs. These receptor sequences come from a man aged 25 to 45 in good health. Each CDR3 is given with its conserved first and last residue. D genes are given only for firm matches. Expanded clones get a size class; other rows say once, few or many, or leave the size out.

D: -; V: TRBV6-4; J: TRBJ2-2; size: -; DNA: TGTGCCAGCAGTGAGAGGTCTGAGACCGGGGAGCTGTTTTTT; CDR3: CASSERSETGELFF
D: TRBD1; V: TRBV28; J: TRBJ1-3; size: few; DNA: TGTGCCAGCAGGCCAGACCTTACAGGGGGGGGAAACACCATATATTTT; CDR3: CASRPDLTGGGNTIYF
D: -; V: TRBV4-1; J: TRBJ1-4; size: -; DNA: TGCGCCAGCAGCCCGGGCGAGGAGGGCGAAAAACTGTTTTTT; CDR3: CASSPGEEGEKLFF
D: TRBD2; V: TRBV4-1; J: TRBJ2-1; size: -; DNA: TGCGCCAGCAGCCAATTTAGCGGGTCCTACAATGAGCAGTTCTTC; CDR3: CASSQFSGSYNEQFF
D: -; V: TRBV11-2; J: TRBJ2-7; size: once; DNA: TGTGCCAGCAGCTTAGGGACTGGAGGAGCGGAATCCTACGAGCAGTACTTC; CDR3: CASSLGTGGAESYEQYF
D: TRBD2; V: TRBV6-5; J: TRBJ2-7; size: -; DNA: TGTGCCAGCAGTCCGCTCCGGGGGGCCTACGAGCAGTACTTC; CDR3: CASSPLRGAYEQYF
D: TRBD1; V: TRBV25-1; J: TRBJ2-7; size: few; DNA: TGTGCCGGCAGTGAAGGAGGCCAGGGGGCCTACGAGCAGTACTTC; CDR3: CAGSEGGQGAYEQYF
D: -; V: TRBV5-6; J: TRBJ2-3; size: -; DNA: TGTGCCAGCAGCTTTACGGGAGTTGAAGCAGATACGCAGTATTTT; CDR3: CASSFTGVEADTQYF
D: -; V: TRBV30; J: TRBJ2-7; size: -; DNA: TGTGCCTGGAGTGCCCTAGCTCCCGAGCAGTACTTC; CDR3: CAWSALAPEQYF
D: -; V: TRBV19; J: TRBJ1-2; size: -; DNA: TGTGCCAGTAGTATCGGACAGTCGAGGAATGGCTACACCTTC; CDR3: CASSIGQSRNGYTF
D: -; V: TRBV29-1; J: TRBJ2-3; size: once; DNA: TGCAGCGTTGGAGGAAGCGGCCGCACAGATACGCAGTATTTT; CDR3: CSVGGSGRTDTQYF
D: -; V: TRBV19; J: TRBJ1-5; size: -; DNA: TGTGCCAGTAGTATAGTTGGCAGTAGCAATCAGCCCCAGCATTTT; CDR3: CASSIVGSSNQPQHF
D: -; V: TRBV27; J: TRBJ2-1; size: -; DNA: TGTGCCAGCAGCCGTGGGGGCTATAGAAATGAGCAGTTCTTC; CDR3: CASSRGGYRNEQFF
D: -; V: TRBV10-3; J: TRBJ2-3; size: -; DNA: TGTGCCATCAGCCTCGGGCATGGGGGCCCCACAGATACGCAGTATTTT; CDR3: CAISLGHGGPTDTQYF
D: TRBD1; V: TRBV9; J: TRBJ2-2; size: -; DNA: TGTGCCAGCACCCCGCGCAGGGGGACCGGGGAGCTGTTTTTT; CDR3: CASTPRRGTGELFF
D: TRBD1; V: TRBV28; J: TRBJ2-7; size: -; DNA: TGTGCCAGCAGTTTACCCCGGGACAGAAACTACGAGCAGTACTTC; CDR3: CASSLPRDRNYEQYF
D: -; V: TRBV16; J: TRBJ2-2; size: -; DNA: TGTGCCAGCAGCCAATTTGCGGCAGGGGCCACCGGGGAGCTGTTTTTT; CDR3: CASSQFAAGATGELFF
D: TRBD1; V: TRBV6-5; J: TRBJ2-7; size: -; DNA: TGTGCCAGCAGTTATACCGGGACAGGGGACGAGCAGTACTTC; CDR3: CASSYTGTGDEQYF
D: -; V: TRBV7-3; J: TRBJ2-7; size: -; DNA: TGTGCCAGCAGCTTAAATTCAGGGGCGCGCAACGAGCAGTACTTC; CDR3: CASSLNSGARNEQYF
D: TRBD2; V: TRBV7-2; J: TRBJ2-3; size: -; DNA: TGTGCCAGCAGCCCAGCTAGCGGGAGGGCCGGGGATACGCAGTATTTT; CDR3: CASSPASGRAGDTQYF
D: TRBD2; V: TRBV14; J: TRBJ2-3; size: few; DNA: TGTGCCAGCAGCCTCCTTCGGGGGGACGCCCAAGATACGCAGTATTTT; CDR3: CASSLLRGDAQDTQYF
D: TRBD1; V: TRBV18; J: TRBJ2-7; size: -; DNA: TGTGCCAGCTCACCTGCGGGAACAGGGGGTACCTACGAGCAGTACTTC; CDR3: CASSPAGTGGTYEQYF
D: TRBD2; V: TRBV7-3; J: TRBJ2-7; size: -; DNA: TGTGCCAGCAGCCCCAAACCCAGACTAGCGGGAAACTACGAGCAGTACTTC; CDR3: CASSPKPRLAGNYEQYF
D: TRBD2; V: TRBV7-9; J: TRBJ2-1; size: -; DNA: TGTTCCAGCAGCCCGGGACTAGCCCGTGAGCAGTTCTTC; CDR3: CSSSPGLAREQFF
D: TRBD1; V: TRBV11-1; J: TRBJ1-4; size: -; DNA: TGTGCCAGCAGCTTGGGACAGACAAGCAATGAAAAACTGTTTTTT; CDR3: CASSLGQTSNEKLFF
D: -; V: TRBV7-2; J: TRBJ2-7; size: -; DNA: TGTGCCAGCAGCCTGTGGCGGGGTGGAACCTACGAGCAGTACTTC; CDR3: CASSLWRGGTYEQYF
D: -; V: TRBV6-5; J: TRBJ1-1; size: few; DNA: TGTGCCAGCAAGAAGGGGACTGAAGCTTTCTTT; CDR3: CASKKGTEAFF
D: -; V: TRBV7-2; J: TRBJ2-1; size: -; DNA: TGTGCCAGCAGCTTAGGTAGGGACAAGCAATTCTTC; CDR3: CASSLGRDKQFF
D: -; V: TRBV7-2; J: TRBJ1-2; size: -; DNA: TGTGCCAGCAGCTTACCTGGACAGCCAAACTATGGCTACACCTTC; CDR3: CASSLPGQPNYGYTF
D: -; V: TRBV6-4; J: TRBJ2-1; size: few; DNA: TGTGCCAGCAGTCCATCCCAACAGGGTAATGAGCAGTTCTTC; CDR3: CASSPSQQGNEQFF
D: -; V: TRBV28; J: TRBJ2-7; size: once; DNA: TGTGCCAGCAGTCCCCTGTCCTACGAGCAGTACTTC; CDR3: CASSPLSYEQYF
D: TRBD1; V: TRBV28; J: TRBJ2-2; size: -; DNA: TGTGCCGGCCGACAGGGGGCCACCGGGGAGCTGTTTTTT; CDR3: CAGRQGATGELFF
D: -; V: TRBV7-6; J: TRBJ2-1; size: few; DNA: TGTGCCAGCAGCTTAACTGGTCAGGGGATCTACAATGAGCAGTTCTTC; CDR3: CASSLTGQGIYNEQFF
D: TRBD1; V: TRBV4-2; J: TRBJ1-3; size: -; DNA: TGTGCCAGCAGCCAACACGGACAGGGAGGCTCTGGAAACACCATATATTTT; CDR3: CASSQHGQGGSGNTIYF
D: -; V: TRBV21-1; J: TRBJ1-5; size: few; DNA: TGTGCCAAAAAATTCGGGACAGGGGAAGATACTAGCAATCAGCCCCAGCATTTT; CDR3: CAKKFGTGEDTSNQPQHF
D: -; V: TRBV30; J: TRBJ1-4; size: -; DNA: TGTGCCTGGAGTCCCGGGGGGGCGTTTCGACTGTTTTTT; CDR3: CAWSPGGAFRLFF
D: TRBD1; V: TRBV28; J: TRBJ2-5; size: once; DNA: TGTGCCAGCAGTTTGGGACAGGACCACTTC; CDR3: CASSLGQDHF
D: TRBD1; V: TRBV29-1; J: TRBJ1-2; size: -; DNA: TGCAGCGTTGGCCGTCCGGGACAGGGGGCCCGTGGCTACACCTTC; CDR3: CSVGRPGQGARGYTF
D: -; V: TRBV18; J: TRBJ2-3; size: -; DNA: TGTGCCAGCTCACCACGGTCCCCGGTCGGCACAGATACGCAGTATTTT; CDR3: CASSPRSPVGTDTQYF
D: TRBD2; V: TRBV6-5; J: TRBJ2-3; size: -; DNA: TGTGCCAGCGGGTCGCGGGCGGGGGGCACAGATACGCAGTATTTT; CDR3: CASGSRAGGTDTQYF
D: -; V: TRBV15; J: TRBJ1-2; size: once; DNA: TGTGCCACCAGCAGAGATTCTCGACAGAACTATGGCTACACCTTC; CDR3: CATSRDSRQNYGYTF
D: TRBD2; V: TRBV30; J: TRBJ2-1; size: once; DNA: TGTGCCTGGAGTGTACTAGCGGGAGGGAATGAGCAGTTCTTC; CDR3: CAWSVLAGGNEQFF
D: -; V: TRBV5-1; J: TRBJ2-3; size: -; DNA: TGCGCCAGCAGCGCTCAGACTTCTAGCACAGATACGCAGTATTTT; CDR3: CASSAQTSSTDTQYF
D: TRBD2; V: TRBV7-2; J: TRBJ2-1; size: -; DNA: TGTGCCAGCAACCTAGCGGGAGGGCCCGGACCGAAGCAGTTCTTC; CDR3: CASNLAGGPGPKQFF
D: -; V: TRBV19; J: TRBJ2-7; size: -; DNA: TGTGCCAGTAGTATCGCCGGCCGGGTTCCCCCTACCTACGAGCAGTACTTC; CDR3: CASSIAGRVPPTYEQYF
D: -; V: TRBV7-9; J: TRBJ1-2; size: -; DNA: TGTGCCAGCAGCACGACAGGAAATAACTATGGCTACACCTTC; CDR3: CASSTTGNNYGYTF
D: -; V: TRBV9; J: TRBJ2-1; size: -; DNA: TGTGCCAGCAGCGTTATGGGGGGACCCTACAATGAGCAGTTCTTC; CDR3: CASSVMGGPYNEQFF
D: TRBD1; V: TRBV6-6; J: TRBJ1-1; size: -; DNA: TGTGCCAGCAGCCAGGACAGGGGGTACACTGAAGCTTTCTTT; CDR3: CASSQDRGYTEAFF
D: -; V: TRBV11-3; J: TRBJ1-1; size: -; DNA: TGTGCCAGCAGACTGACTCTTGGCCCTGAAGCTTTCTTT; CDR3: CASRLTLGPEAFF
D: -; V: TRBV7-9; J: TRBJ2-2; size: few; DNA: TGTGCCAGCAGCCCCCCGCGAACTCCGAACACCGGGGAGCTGTTTTTT; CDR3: CASSPPRTPNTGELFF
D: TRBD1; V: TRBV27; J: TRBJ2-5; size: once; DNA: TGTGCCAGCAGTCCGGGACAGGGTGTCGAGACCCAGTACTTC; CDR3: CASSPGQGVETQYF
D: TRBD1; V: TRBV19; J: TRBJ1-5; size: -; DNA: TGTGCCAGTAGTTACAGGGGAGGAGGGCCCCAGCATTTT; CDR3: CASSYRGGGPQHF
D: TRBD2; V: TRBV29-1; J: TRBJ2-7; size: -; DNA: TGCAGCGTTGAAGCGGGGGGCTACGAGCAGTACTTC; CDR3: CSVEAGGYEQYF
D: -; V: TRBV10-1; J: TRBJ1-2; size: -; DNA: TGCGCCCCGGGGGGGCAGGAAATCAACTATGGCTACACCTTC; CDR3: CAPGGQEINYGYTF
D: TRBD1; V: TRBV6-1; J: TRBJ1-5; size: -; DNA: TGTGCCTATGGGACAGACTTAAATCAGCCCCAGCATTTT; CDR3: CAYGTDLNQPQHF
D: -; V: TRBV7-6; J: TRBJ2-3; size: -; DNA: TGTGCCAGCAGCTTAGCGGAGGATACGCAGTATTTT; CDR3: CASSLAEDTQYF
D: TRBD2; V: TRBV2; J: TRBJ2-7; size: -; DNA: TGTGCCAGCAGTGGGACTAGCGGGATACGGCGGGAGCAGTACTTC; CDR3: CASSGTSGIRREQYF